This TCR beta chain is from a study of blood T cell repertoires in COVID-19. Turning to the study itself: T cells, B-cell-depleted T cells, or PBMCs provided the cDNA or gDNA that served as material.

Trimming cost V 6 bases and J 2 bases, with 19 bases left between them. Germline V CDR1 and CDR2: LNHDA, SQIVND (reference sequence). CDR3 length: 17 residues. Per the study methods: Amplification of reference gene primers was used by the study to estimate nucleated cell counts. Profiling relied on immunoSEQ multiplex PCR, and the TCRdb table lists in-frame clones only, not all of them. Clonal size and the V and J genes are those of that table, whereas D and trimming came from the DNA. This table has around 470,000 clones, roughly 87% appearing once. Those enrolled, adults aged roughly 18 to 89 years, came from 25 or so US areas. Each recovered donor of Cohort 3 presented with two negative PCRs, clearance, or symptom resolution.

This chain uses TRBV19 with TRBJ2-2, with D maybe TRBD1 (6 bases). The receptor was isolated from a man aged 18 to 29 who had recovered from COVID-19. The sample taken for sequencing was PBMCs or T cells enriched from blood (not recorded which). In DNA form, the CDR3 reads TGTGCCAGTAGCCCCACCGGTGGGGGCCTCAACACCGGGGAGCTGTTTTTT. Encoded protein: CASSPTGGGLNTGELFF.